Detailed here is one TCR beta chain. This sample was taken from a study of blood T cell repertoires in COVID-19. Background on the study: The origin of the acute and convalescent COVID-19 samples was the United States, Italy and Spain.

From germline, CDR1 is SNHLY and CDR2 FYNNEI. This CDR3 has 14 amino acids. V dropped 7 bases and J dropped 7; count of bases not matched to a gene: 6. TCRdb keeps only in-frame clones here, not all; method: immunoSEQ multiplex PCR. The sample lists approximately 49,000 clones, roughly 82% occurring once. The V gene is TRBV2, the J gene TRBJ2-1; TRBD2 agrees at 11 bases. The source of this sequence is a woman between 55 and 75 years old with acute or convalescent COVID-19. The sequenced sample consisted of peripheral blood. The DNA for the CDR3 is TGTGCCAGCACCGGAGGACTAGCGGGTAATGAGCAGTTCTTC. Its translation: CASTGGLAGNEQFF.